The rows below give T cell receptor beta chains drawn from one sample of a study of identical twins. TCRdb re-called the 5' RACE reads through MiXCR, storing one row per CDR3 protein. The profile shows 450,000 or so distinct CDR3 sequences, more than 13% of them singletons. The data were also submitted as part of a second study, on yellow fever vaccine responses in identical twins.

The sequenced sample consisted of CD4+ T cells sorted from blood. Receptors originate from a woman between 18 and 30 years old in good health. The CDR3 runs from the conserved cysteine through the conserved F or W. Fields, in order: V gene, D gene, J gene, clone size, CDR3 DNA, CDR3 protein. D genes are given only for firm matches. Not all rows give a size; the values are once, few, many and, for expanded clones, a class.

>TRBV10-3|TRBD1|TRBJ2-1|NA
TGTGCCATGAGCCCCGGGACAGGGTCCAACGCCTACAATGAGCAGTTCTTC
CAMSPGTGSNAYNEQFF
>TRBV12-3/TRBV12-4|NA|TRBJ2-7|few
TGTGCCAGCAGTCCCCCAGGACCGGGTGTGAAGTACTTC
CASSPPGPGVKYF
>TRBV12-3/TRBV12-4|NA|TRBJ2-1|many
TGTGCCAGCAGTTTGGGACTGGGTTTTGGCAATGAGCAGTTCTTC
CASSLGLGFGNEQFF
>TRBV20-1|NA|TRBJ1-3|NA
TGCAGCGCTAGGCTAGGAAACACCATATATTTT
CSARLGNTIYF
>TRBV20-1|NA|TRBJ2-5|NA
TGCAGTGCTGGGGAAGTTGGAGAGACCCAGTACTTC
CSAGEVGETQYF
>TRBV4-3|NA|TRBJ2-6|few
TGCGCCAGCAGCCAAGCGCGGGCCAACGTCCTGACTTTC
CASSQARANVLTF
>TRBV20-1|TRBD1|TRBJ1-1|NA
TGCAGTGCTAGCGGCTTAGGGGGCTCATGGACTGAAGCTTTCTTT
CSASGLGGSWTEAFF
>TRBV7-2|NA|TRBJ2-7|NA
TGTGCCAGCAGCTTAAGATCAGGTGACTCCTACGAGCAGTACTTC
CASSLRSGDSYEQYF
>TRBV4-2|NA|TRBJ2-3|few
TGTGCCAGCAGCCAAGTAAGCGGGACAGATACGCAGTATTTT
CASSQVSGTDTQYF
>TRBV7-8|NA|TRBJ1-5|NA
TGTGCCAGCTGCAAACTCGAGAGCAATCAGCCCCAGCATTTT
CASCKLESNQPQHF
>TRBV6-4|TRBD1|TRBJ1-2|few
TGTGCCAGCAGTGACTTCAGGGGGCGCGGCTACACCTTC
CASSDFRGRGYTF
>TRBV6-2/TRBV6-3|TRBD1|TRBJ2-7|NA
TGTGCCAGCAGCAGACAGGGCCTCTTGAACTACGAGCAGTACTTC
CASSRQGLLNYEQYF
>TRBV12-3/TRBV12-4|NA|TRBJ2-5|NA
TGTGCCAGCAGTTTTGTCAGAAAAGAGACCCAGTACTTC
CASSFVRKETQYF
>TRBV19|NA|TRBJ1-2|NA
TGTGCCAGTAGTAGCCCTGGGCAAGGCTATGGCTACACCTTC
CASSSPGQGYGYTF
>TRBV27|TRBD2|TRBJ2-7|many
TGTGCCAGCAGCCGACTAGCGGGGGGCCTGATGGGGGAGCAGTACTTC
CASSRLAGGLMGEQYF
>TRBV10-3|NA|TRBJ2-7|few
TGTGCCATCAGTGATGGTCAGCTCGACGAGCAGTACTTC
CAISDGQLDEQYF
>TRBV28|TRBD2|TRBJ2-3|many
TGTGCCAGCAGTTCGGATTTCGGACTAGCGGACCCTGATACGCAGTATTTT
CASSSDFGLADPDTQYF
>TRBV9|NA|TRBJ2-6|few
TGTGCCAGCAGCGTAGGCTTGAGCTCTGGGGCCAACGTCCTGACTTTC
CASSVGLSSGANVLTF
>TRBV12-3/TRBV12-4|NA|TRBJ2-3|few
TGTGCCAGCAGTTTCGGGCGGGGCAACACAGATACGCAGTATTTT
CASSFGRGNTDTQYF
>TRBV4-2|NA|TRBJ2-1|few
TGTGCCAGCAGCCAATCCCTCCCCCTTGGGCAGTTCTTC
CASSQSLPLGQFF
>TRBV5-1|NA|TRBJ2-7|many
TGCGCCAGCAGTACCCAGGGCGTTGAGCAGTACTTC
CASSTQGVEQYF
>TRBV11-3|TRBD1|TRBJ1-1|NA
TGTGCCAGCAGCTTAGATGCCGGACAGGGAGAGAACACTGAAGCTTTCTTT
CASSLDAGQGENTEAFF
>TRBV6-2/TRBV6-3|TRBD1|TRBJ2-3|NA
TGTGCCAGCAGTCATCCCGCGGGTTCGGACAGGGCGTATTTT
CASSHPAGSDRAYF
>TRBV28|TRBD2|TRBJ2-1|NA
TGTGCCAGCAGTTATGCGGGAGGCGAGCAGTTCTTC
CASSYAGGEQFF
>TRBV20-1|TRBD1|TRBJ2-3|NA
TGCAGTGCTCTAACAGGGGCGGGCACAGATACGCAGTATTTT
CSALTGAGTDTQYF
>TRBV28|TRBD1|TRBJ1-4|few
TGTGCCAGCAGTTTAGCGGGACAGGGTAGCGAAAAACTGTTTTTT
CASSLAGQGSEKLFF
>TRBV11-2|TRBD2|TRBJ2-7|few
TGTGCCAGCAGCCCTACAAGGGGACTAGCGGCCTACGAGCAGTACTTC
CASSPTRGLAAYEQYF
>TRBV4-2|TRBD2|TRBJ2-1|few
TGTGCCAGCAGCCGTGAGGTCCGGCTAGCGGGGATCTACAATGAGCAGTTCTTC
CASSREVRLAGIYNEQFF
>TRBV28|NA|TRBJ2-3|NA
TGTGCCAGCAGTTTTGGCGAGATCACAGATACGCAGTATTTT
CASSFGEITDTQYF
>TRBV18|TRBD1|TRBJ2-7|NA
TGTGCCAGCTCACCAGGGGACAGGGACTCTGACGAGCAGTACTTC
CASSPGDRDSDEQYF
>TRBV4-3|NA|TRBJ2-3|NA
TGCGCCAGCAGCCAAGCGGTACCAGGGTGGAAAGATACGCAGTATTTT
CASSQAVPGWKDTQYF
>TRBV7-3|NA|TRBJ1-5|NA
TGTGCCAGCAGCGCAGGGGAGAATCAGCCCCAGCATTTT
CASSAGENQPQHF
>TRBV6-2/TRBV6-3|NA|TRBJ2-1|NA
TGTGCCAGCGGGACGGGAGCGGACAATGAGCAGTTCTTC
CASGTGADNEQFF
>TRBV19|NA|TRBJ2-7|NA
TGTGCCAGTAGCACCACAGGCGCGATCTACGAGCAGTACTTC
CASSTTGAIYEQYF
>TRBV20-1|TRBD2|TRBJ2-1|NA
TGCAGTGCTAGACCCCGAGGGCGGGGGGGCACGAATGAGCAGTTCTTC
CSARPRGRGGTNEQFF
>TRBV4-3|TRBD1|TRBJ2-5|NA
TGCGCCAGCAGCCAAGAAAGGCAGGGGGCGAGGAAGACCCAGTACTTC
CASSQERQGARKTQYF
>TRBV7-3|NA|TRBJ2-2|few
TGTGCCAGCAGCTTAAACCTACAGGGGAACACCGGGGAGCTGTTTTTT
CASSLNLQGNTGELFF
>TRBV10-3|NA|TRBJ2-3|few
TGTGCCACCGGCAAGGGGCAGGGGAACACAGATACGCAGTATTTT
CATGKGQGNTDTQYF
>TRBV6-2/TRBV6-3|NA|TRBJ2-1|NA
TGTGCCAGCACCCTCGCCGGTGTTTGGAATGAGCAGTTCTTC
CASTLAGVWNEQFF
>TRBV2|NA|TRBJ2-6|few
TGTGCCAGCACCGGTCAGGGGCTTGGGGCCAACGTCCTGACTTTC
CASTGQGLGANVLTF
>TRBV24-1|TRBD2|TRBJ2-3|few
TGTGCCACCAGTGATTTCCAGACTAGCGGGAAGGATACGCAGTATTTT
CATSDFQTSGKDTQYF
>TRBV30|TRBD1|TRBJ1-1|NA
TGTGCCTGGTTCGACAGGGGAACTGAAGCTTTCTTT
CAWFDRGTEAFF
>TRBV3-1|NA|TRBJ2-2|NA
TGTGCCAGCAGCCAAGATCTTAGTGGTTCCGGGGAGCTGTTTTTT
CASSQDLSGSGELFF
>TRBV15|NA|TRBJ2-3|NA
TGTGCCACCAGCAGCGGCAGACTAGAGGGCACAGATACGCAGTATTTT
CATSSGRLEGTDTQYF
>TRBV14|TRBD1|TRBJ2-7|NA
TGTGCCAGCAGCCGTCAGGCAGGCCAGGGGGCGCGAGAGCAGTACTTC
CASSRQAGQGAREQYF
>TRBV7-2|NA|TRBJ2-1|NA
TGTGCCAGCAGCTCCTCACCCGCCGGTCCCTACAATGAGCAGTTCTTC
CASSSSPAGPYNEQFF
>TRBV24-1|TRBD2|TRBJ2-2|NA
TGTGCCACGGGGCGGGAGCAGAACACCGGGGAGCTGTTTTTT
CATGREQNTGELFF
>TRBV5-1|TRBD2|TRBJ2-5|NA
TGCGCCAGCAGCTTGGGACTAGCGGGTCCCCCGTTAGAGACCCAGTACTTC
CASSLGLAGPPLETQYF
>TRBV4-1|TRBD1|TRBJ2-2|NA
TGCGCCAGCAGCCAAGCAAGGGGGCCAAACACCGGGGAGCTGTTTTTT
CASSQARGPNTGELFF
>TRBV4-1|TRBD1|TRBJ2-3|many
TGCGCCAGCAGCCAAGATCCCGGACAGGTCACAGATACGCAGTATTTT
CASSQDPGQVTDTQYF
>TRBV20-1|NA|TRBJ1-6|NA
TGCTGTGCTAGAGATCTTGGGGGAAAGGAATCACCCCTCCACTTT
CCARDLGGKESPLHF
>TRBV7-2|NA|TRBJ2-7|NA
TGTGCCAGCAGCTTAGTCGAGGGTCCCTACGAGCAGTACTTC
CASSLVEGPYEQYF
>TRBV6-5|NA|TRBJ1-2|NA
TGTGCCAGCAGTTACGGGGATATTTCTAACTATGGCTACACCTTC
CASSYGDISNYGYTF